The source of this T cell receptor beta chain is a study of vaccination and CD4 T cells after COVID-19. Time point specified: late sampling 161 to 241 days after vaccination in a few convalescent patients. Indicated treatment: roughly 10-day PBMC culture with coronavirus spike peptide pools or control peptides (ViraFEST assay). ViraFEST relied on peptide pools to expand antigen-specific T cells; the TCRs were sequenced afterward. At both days 3 and 7, half the medium was replaced with fresh IL-2 medium. About this clonotype itself: As yet, its antigen is unknown.

The Oncomine TCR Beta short-read assay was applied to DNA of cultured CD4+ T cells. From cultured CD4+ T cells, genomic DNA was extracted. TCRdb ran MiXCR on the PCR reads and lists one entry per CDR3 protein. The sample consists of around 23,000 distinct CDR3 sequences, 43% of them appearing once. Germline CDR1 is MDHEN and CDR2 is SYDVKM. The CDR3 spans 12 residues. The sequences come from CD4+ T cells from blood, cultured in vitro, collected about 7 months after SARS-CoV-2 vaccination. This clonotype originated in a human donor who had recovered from COVID-19. The rearrangement uses TRBV28 and TRBJ2-7; D is undetermined. CDR3 DNA: TGTGCAACGAACGGAGTTTTCCACGAGCAGTACTTC. It is translated as CATNGVFHEQYF.